The source of this TCR beta chain is a study of blood T cell repertoires in COVID-19. Study background: Collection of acute and convalescent COVID-19 samples took place in the United States, Italy and Spain. From T cells, B-cell-depleted T cells, or PBMCs came the material, which was cDNA or gDNA.

In the original processing: Amplification from reference gene primers served as the basis for estimated nucleated cell counts. Sequenced by immunoSEQ multiplex PCR; TCRdb stores in-frame clones only, minus some. V, J and clone size are those of that table, while D and trimming were read from the DNA. In the table there are some 250,000 clones, 88% of which are singletons. Germline CDR1 is SNHLY and CDR2 is FYNNEI. The CDR3 is 15 amino acids. V was clipped by 6 bases and J by 3 bases; unmatched bases: 6. Material: peripheral blood. This TCR derives from a human donor in a cohort sampled during active COVID-19. V and J are TRBV2 and TRBJ2-5; 11 positions agree with TRBD2. CDR3 loop: CASSILAGEKETQYF. In DNA form, the CDR3 reads TGTGCCAGCAGCATACTAGCGGGAGAAAAAGAGACCCAGTACTTC. Complete variable domain (other parts from reference TRBV2 and TRBJ2-5): EPEVTQTPSHQVTQMGQEVILRCVPISNHLYFYWYRQILGQKVEFLVSFYNNEISEKSEIFDDQFSVERPDGSNFTLKIRSTKLEDSAMYFCASSILAGEKETQYFGPGTRLLVL.